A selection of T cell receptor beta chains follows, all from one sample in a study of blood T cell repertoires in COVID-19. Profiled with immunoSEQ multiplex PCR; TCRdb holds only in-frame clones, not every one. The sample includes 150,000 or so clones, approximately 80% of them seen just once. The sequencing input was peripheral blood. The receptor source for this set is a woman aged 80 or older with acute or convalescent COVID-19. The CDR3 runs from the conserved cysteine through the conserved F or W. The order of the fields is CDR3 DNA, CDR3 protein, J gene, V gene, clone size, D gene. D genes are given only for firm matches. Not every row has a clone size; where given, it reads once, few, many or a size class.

TGTGCCAGTAGCCTCAGGGGGCTGGGCTACACCTTC	CASSLRGLGYTF	TRBJ1-2	TRBV19	NA	TRBD1
TGTGCCAGCTCACCACGCGAGGGCACTGAAGCTTTCTTT	CASSPREGTEAFF	TRBJ1-1	TRBV18	NA	NA
TGTGCCAGCAGTGACAGGGCTAGCGGGTTCAATGAGCAGTTCTTC	CASSDRASGFNEQFF	TRBJ2-1	TRBV6-4	NA	TRBD2
TGTGCCAGCAGTTTAAGGGGCAGGAGTGGCTACACCTTC	CASSLRGRSGYTF	TRBJ1-2	TRBV12-3/TRBV12-4	few	NA
TGTGCCAGCAGTTACGGGACAGGGGGGAACTATGGCTACACCTTC	CASSYGTGGNYGYTF	TRBJ1-2	TRBV6-6	NA	TRBD1
TGTGCCTACTCAGGGTCCCGTAATGAAAAACTGTTTTTT	CAYSGSRNEKLFF	TRBJ1-4	TRBV30	NA	NA
TGTGCCAGCAGCTTAGCGCCAACCCAGGGGAAAAATGAAAAACTGTTTTTT	CASSLAPTQGKNEKLFF	TRBJ1-4	TRBV7-6	NA	NA
TGTGCCAGTGGACAGGTTAGCAATCAGCCCCAGCATTTT	CASGQVSNQPQHF	TRBJ1-5	TRBV19	NA	TRBD1
TGCGCCAGCAGCCAAGAGGGGGGGTCTACAGATGTCTACGAGCAGTACTTC	CASSQEGGSTDVYEQYF	TRBJ2-7	TRBV4-1	NA	TRBD2
TGTGCCAGCAGTTCCATCAACCGGGTCCCAGATACGCAGTATTTT	CASSSINRVPDTQYF	TRBJ2-3	TRBV27	NA	NA
TGTGCGACGAGGACAGGAGGGGCCAACGTCCTGACTTTC	CATRTGGANVLTF	TRBJ2-6	TRBV6-5	NA	TRBD1
TGTGCCAGCAGTTGGGCGGGAGTTAGGGAGACCCAGTACTTC	CASSWAGVRETQYF	TRBJ2-5	TRBV7-2	NA	TRBD2
TGTGCCAGCAGCTTAACGGAGAGTCAGCCCCAGCATTTT	CASSLTESQPQHF	TRBJ1-5	TRBV7-8	NA	NA
TGTGCCAGCAGCACCCAGGGGGCACGCGTTCTGGATGAGCAGTTCTTC	CASSTQGARVLDEQFF	TRBJ2-1	TRBV5-6	NA	TRBD1
TGTGCCAGCAGTCCCGACAGGCCTTTCTACGAGCAGTACTTC	CASSPDRPFYEQYF	TRBJ2-7	TRBV28	NA	NA
TGTGCCAGCAGCCGGGGACACCAGAACACTGAAGCTTTCTTT	CASSRGHQNTEAFF	TRBJ1-1	TRBV11-3	NA	NA
TGTGCCAGCAGCCACCTCGACAGCTACGAGCAGTACTTC	CASSHLDSYEQYF	TRBJ2-7	TRBV3-1/TRBV3-2	NA	NA
TGTGCCAGCAGTCCGGGGAGCGGAAGCACAGATACGCAGTATTTT	CASSPGSGSTDTQYF	TRBJ2-3	TRBV2	NA	NA
TGTGCCAGCAGCTTATTAGGCAATCAGCCCCAGCATTTT	CASSLLGNQPQHF	TRBJ1-5	TRBV16	NA	NA
TGTGCCAGTAGTAGATTTCGGGAGTACTTCTACAATGAGCAGTTCTTC	CASSRFREYFYNEQFF	TRBJ2-1	TRBV19	once	NA
TGTGCCAGCAGTAGCGGGGGTTGGGTTGGGAACACTGAAGCTTTCTTT	CASSSGGWVGNTEAFF	TRBJ1-1	TRBV28	NA	NA
TGCGCCAGCAGACAAGTCTCTAGCGGGAGGGCCGTGGGAGAGACCCAGTACTTC	CASRQVSSGRAVGETQYF	TRBJ2-5	TRBV5-1	NA	TRBD2
TGTGCCAGCAGAAACGGCGCGAGAGGCGGGAGGGCCGTCAATGAGCAGTTCTTC	CASRNGARGGRAVNEQFF	TRBJ2-1	TRBV3-1/TRBV3-2	NA	TRBD2
TGTGCCAGCAGCACCTCCGGGACTAGCGGTAATGAGCAGTTCTTC	CASSTSGTSGNEQFF	TRBJ2-1	TRBV9	NA	TRBD2
TGCGCCAGCAGCTCCAGGGGTCTTGAGCAGTTCTTC	CASSSRGLEQFF	TRBJ2-1	TRBV5-1	NA	NA
TGCAGCGTTCAGCGACAGGGGTGGGGCTACACCTTC	CSVQRQGWGYTF	TRBJ1-2	TRBV29-1	few	TRBD1